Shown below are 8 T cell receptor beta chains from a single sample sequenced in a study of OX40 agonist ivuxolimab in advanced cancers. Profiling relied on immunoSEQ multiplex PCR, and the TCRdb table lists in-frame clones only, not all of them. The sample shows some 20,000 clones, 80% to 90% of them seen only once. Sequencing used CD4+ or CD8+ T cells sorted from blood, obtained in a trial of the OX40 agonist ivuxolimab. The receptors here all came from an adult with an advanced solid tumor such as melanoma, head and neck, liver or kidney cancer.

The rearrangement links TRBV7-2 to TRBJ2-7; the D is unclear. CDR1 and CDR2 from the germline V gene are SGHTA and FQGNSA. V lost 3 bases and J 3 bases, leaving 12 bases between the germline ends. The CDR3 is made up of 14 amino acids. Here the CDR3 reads CASSLGLAFYEQYF. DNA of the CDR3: TGTGCCAGCAGCTTGGGATTAGCTTTCTACGAGCAGTACTTC.

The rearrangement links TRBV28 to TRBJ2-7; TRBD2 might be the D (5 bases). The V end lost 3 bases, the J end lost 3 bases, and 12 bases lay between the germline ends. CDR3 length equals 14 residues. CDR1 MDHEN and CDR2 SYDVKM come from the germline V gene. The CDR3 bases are TGTGCCAGCAGTTTTCCGGGGTCACTCTACGAGCAGTACTTC. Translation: CASSFPGSLYEQYF.

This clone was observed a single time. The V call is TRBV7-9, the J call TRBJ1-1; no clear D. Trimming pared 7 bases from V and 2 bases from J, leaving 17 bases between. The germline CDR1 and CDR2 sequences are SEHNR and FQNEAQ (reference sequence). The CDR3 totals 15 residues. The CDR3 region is CASTFRAGENTEAFF. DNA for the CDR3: TGTGCCAGCACCTTCCGGGCGGGAGAAAACACTGAAGCTTTCTTT.

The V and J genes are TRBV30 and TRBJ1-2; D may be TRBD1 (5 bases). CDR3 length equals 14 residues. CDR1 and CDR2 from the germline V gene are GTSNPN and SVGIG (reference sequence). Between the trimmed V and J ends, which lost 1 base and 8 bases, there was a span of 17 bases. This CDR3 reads CAWSGQRGIRGYTF. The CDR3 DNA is TGTGCCTGGAGTGGACAAAGGGGAATTCGGGGCTACACCTTC.

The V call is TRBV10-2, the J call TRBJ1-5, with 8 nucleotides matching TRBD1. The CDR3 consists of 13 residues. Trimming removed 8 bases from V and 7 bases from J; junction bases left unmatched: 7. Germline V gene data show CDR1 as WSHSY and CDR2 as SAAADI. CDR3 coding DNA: TGCGCCAGCGGGGCCAGGGGGCAACAGCCCCAGCATTTT. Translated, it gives CASGARGQQPQHF.

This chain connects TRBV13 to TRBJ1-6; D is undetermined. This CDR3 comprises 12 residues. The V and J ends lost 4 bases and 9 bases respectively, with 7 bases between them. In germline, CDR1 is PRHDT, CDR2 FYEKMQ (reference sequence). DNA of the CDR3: TGTGCCAGCAGCTACGATACTTCACCCCTCCACTTT. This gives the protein CASSYDTSPLHF.

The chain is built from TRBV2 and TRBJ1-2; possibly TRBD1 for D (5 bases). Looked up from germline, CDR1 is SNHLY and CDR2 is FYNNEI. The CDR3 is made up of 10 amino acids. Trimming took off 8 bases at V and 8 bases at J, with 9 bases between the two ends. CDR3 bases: TGTGCCAGCGAGCAGGGCGGCTACACCTTC. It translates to CASEQGGYTF.

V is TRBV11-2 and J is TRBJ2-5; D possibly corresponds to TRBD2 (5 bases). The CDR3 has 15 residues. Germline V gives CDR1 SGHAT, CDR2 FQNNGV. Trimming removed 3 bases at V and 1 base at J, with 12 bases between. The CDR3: CASSFGVQVQETQYF. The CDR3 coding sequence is TGTGCCAGCAGCTTCGGGGTCCAGGTCCAAGAGACCCAGTACTTC. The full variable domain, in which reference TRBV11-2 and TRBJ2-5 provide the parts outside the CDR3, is EAGVAQSPRYKIIEKRQSVAFWCNPISGHATLYWYQQILGQGPKLLIQFQNNGVVDDSQLPKDRFSAERLKGVDSTLKIQPAKLEDSAVYLCASSFGVQVQETQYFGPGTRLLVL.